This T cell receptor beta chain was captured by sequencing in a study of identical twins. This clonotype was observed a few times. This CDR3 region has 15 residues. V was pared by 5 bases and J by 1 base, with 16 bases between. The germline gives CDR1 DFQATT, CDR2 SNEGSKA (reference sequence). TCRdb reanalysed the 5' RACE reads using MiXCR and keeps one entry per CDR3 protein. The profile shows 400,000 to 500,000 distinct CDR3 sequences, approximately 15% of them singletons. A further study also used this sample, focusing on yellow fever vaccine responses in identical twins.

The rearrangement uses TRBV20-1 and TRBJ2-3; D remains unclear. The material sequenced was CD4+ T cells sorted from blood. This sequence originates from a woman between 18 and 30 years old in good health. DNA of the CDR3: TGCAGTGCTCCCCTCTTGGCCTCGGGCACAGATACGCAGTATTTT. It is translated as CSAPLLASGTDTQYF.